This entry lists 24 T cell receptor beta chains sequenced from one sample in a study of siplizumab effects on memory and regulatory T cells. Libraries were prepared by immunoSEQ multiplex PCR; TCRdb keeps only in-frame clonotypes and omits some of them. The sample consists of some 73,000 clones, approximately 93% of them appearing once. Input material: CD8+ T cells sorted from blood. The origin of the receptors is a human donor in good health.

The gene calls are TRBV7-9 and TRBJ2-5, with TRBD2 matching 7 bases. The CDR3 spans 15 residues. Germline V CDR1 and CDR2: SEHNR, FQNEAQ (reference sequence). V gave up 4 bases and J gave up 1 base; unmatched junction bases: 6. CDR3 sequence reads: CASSSPPGGQETQYF. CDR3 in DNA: TGTGCCAGCAGCTCCCCCCCGGGGGGCCAAGAGACCCAGTACTTC.

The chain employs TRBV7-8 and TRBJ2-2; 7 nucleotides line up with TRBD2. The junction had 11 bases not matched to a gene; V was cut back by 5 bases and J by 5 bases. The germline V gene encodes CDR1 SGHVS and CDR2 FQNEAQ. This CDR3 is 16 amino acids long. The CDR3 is CASSNLPWGGTGELFF. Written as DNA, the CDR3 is TGTGCCAGCAGCAACCTGCCCTGGGGAGGGACCGGGGAGCTGTTTTTT.

CDR3 amino acids: CASSKGLAGGDEQYF. The CDR3, as DNA: TGCGCCAGCAGCAAAGGACTAGCGGGGGGAGATGAGCAGTACTTC. V gene TRBV4-1 combines with J gene TRBJ2-7; 14 bases agree with TRBD2. The CDR3 length is 15 residues. The V gene end was trimmed by 5 bases and the J gene end by 7 bases; junction bases not matched to a gene: 7. CDR1 MGHRA and CDR2 YSYEKL come from the germline V gene.

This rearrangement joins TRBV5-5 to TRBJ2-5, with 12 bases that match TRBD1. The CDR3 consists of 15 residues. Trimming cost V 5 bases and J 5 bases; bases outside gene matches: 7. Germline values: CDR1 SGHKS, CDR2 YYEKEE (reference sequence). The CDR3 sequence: CASSTGTGGAETQYF. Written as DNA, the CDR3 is TGTGCCAGCAGTACCGGGACAGGGGGCGCGGAGACCCAGTACTTC.

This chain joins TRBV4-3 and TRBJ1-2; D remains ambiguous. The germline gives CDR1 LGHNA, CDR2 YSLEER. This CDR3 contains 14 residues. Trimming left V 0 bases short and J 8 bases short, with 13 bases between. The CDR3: CASSQDGASGGYTF. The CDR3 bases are TGCGCCAGCAGCCAAGATGGCGCGTCAGGAGGCTACACCTTC.

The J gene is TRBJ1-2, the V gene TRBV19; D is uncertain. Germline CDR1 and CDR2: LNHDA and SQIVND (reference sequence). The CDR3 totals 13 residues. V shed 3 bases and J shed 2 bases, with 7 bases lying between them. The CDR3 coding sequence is TGTGCCAGTAGTATCGCGGAGAACTATGGCTACACCTTC. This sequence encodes CASSIAENYGYTF.

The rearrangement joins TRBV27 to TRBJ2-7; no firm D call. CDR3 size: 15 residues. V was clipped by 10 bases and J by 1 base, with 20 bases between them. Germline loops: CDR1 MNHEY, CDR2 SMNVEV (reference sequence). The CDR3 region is CATSDGNRLSYEQYF. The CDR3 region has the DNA TGTGCCACCTCCGACGGAAATCGACTTTCCTACGAGCAGTACTTC.

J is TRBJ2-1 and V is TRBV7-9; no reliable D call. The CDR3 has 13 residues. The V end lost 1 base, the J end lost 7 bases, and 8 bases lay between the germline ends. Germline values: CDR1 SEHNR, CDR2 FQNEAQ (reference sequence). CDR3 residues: CASSLGALNEQFF. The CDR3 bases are TGTGCCAGCAGCTTAGGCGCCCTGAATGAGCAGTTCTTC.

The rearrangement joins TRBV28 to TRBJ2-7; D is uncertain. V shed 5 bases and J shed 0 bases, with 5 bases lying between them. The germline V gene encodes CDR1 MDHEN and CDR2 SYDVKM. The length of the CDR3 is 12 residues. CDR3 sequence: CASSLVSYEQYF. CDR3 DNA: TGTGCCAGCAGTCTAGTCTCCTACGAGCAGTACTTC.

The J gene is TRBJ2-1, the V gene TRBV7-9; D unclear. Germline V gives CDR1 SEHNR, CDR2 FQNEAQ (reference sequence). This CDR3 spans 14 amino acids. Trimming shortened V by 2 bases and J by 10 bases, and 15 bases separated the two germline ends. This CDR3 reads CASSLQVSRAEQFF. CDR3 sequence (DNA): TGTGCCAGCAGCTTACAGGTTTCCCGGGCCGAGCAGTTCTTC.

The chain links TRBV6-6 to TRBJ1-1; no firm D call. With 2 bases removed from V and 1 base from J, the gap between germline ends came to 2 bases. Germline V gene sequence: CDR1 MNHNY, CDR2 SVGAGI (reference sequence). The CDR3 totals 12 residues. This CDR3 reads CASSYPNTEAFF. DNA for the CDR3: TGTGCCAGCAGTTACCCGAACACTGAAGCTTTCTTT.

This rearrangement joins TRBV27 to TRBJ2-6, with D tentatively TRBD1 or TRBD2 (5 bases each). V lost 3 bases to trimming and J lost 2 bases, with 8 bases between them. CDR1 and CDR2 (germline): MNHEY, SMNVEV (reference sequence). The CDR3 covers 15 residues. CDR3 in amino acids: CASSLGVAGANVLTF. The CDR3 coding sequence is TGTGCCAGCAGTTTGGGGGTCGCTGGGGCCAACGTCCTGACTTTC.

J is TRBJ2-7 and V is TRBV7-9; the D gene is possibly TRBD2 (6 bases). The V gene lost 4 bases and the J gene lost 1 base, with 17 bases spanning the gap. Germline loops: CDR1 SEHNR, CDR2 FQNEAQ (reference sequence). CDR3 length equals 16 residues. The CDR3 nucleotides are TGTGCCAGCAGCTCCCCCGTGGCAGGAGGGTCCTACGAGCAGTACTTC. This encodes CASSSPVAGGSYEQYF.

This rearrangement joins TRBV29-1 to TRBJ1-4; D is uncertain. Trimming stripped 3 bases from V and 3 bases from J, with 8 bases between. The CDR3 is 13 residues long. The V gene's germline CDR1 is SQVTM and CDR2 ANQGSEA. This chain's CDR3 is CSVEGSPNEKLFF. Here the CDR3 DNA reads TGCAGCGTTGAGGGTAGTCCTAATGAAAAACTGTTTTTT.

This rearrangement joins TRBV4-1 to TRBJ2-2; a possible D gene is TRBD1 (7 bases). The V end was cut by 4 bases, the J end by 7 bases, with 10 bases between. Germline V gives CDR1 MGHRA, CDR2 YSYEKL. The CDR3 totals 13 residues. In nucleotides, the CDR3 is TGCGCCAGCAGCCCCAGGGGGGACGGGGAGCTGTTTTTT. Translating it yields CASSPRGDGELFF.

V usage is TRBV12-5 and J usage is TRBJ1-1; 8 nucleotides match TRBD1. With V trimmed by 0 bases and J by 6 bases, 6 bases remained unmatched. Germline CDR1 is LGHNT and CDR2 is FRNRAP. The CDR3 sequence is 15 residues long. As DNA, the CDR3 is TGTGCTAGTGGTTTGGTACCTGACAGGGGTGCTGAAGCTTTCTTT. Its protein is CASGLVPDRGAEAFF.

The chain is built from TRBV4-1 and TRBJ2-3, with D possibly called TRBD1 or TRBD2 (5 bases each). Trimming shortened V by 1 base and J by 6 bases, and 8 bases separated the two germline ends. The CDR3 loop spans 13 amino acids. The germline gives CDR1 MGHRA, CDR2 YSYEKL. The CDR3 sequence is CASSQVGEDTQYF. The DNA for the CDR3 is TGCGCCAGCAGCCAAGTAGGGGAGGATACGCAGTATTTT.

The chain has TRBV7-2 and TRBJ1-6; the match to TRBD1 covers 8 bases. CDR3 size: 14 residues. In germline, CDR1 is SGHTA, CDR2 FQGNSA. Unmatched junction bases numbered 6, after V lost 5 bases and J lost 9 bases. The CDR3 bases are TGTGCCAGCAGCCCCGGACAGGGAGGTTCACCCCTCCACTTT. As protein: CASSPGQGGSPLHF.

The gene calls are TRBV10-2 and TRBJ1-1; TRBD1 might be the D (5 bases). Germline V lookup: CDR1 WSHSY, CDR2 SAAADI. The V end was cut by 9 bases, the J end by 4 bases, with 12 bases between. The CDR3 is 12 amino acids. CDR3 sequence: CASGGGGTEAFF. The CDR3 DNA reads TGCGCCAGTGGTGGGGGGGGCACTGAAGCTTTCTTT.

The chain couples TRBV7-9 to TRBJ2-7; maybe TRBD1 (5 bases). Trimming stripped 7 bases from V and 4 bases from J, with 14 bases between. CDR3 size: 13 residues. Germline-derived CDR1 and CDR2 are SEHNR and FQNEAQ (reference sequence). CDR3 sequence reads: CASTEGAGYEQYF. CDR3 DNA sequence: TGTGCCAGCACCGAAGGGGCAGGATACGAGCAGTACTTC.

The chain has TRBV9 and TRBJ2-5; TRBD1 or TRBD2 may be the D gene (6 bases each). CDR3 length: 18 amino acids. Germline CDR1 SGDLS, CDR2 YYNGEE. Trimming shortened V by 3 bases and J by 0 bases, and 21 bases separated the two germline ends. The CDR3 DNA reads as TGTGCCAGCAGCGCACCCCGGGGGCCTAGCGCATACCAAGAGACCCAGTACTTC. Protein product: CASSAPRGPSAYQETQYF. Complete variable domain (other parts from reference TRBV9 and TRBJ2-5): DSGVTQTPKHLITATGQRVTLRCSPRSGDLSVYWYQQSLDQGLQFLIQYYNGEERAKGNILERFSAQQFPDLHSELNLSSLELGDSALYFCASSAPRGPSAYQETQYFGPGTRLLVL.

The CDR3 spells CASSPTGAPEAFF. The CDR3, as DNA: TGTGCCAGCAGCCCCACAGGGGCCCCTGAAGCTTTCTTT. The chain combines TRBV4-2 with TRBJ1-1, with 7 bases fitting TRBD1. The CDR3 contains 13 residues. Per germline, CDR1 LGHNA and CDR2 YNFKEQ. V was clipped by 4 bases and J by 6 bases; unmatched bases: 5.

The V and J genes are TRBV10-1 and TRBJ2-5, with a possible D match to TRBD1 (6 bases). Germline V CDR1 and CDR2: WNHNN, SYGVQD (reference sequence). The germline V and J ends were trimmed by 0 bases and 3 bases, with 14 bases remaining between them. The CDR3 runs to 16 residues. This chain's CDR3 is CASSESTEDRKETQYF. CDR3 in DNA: TGCGCCAGCAGTGAGTCGACTGAGGACAGAAAAGAGACCCAGTACTTC.

The CDR3 region has the DNA TGTGCCAGTTCTCTCGACAGCAATCAGCCCCAGCATTTT. Amino acid sequence: CASSLDSNQPQHF. The rearrangement joins TRBV28 to TRBJ1-5; D is undetermined. The CDR3 length is 13 residues. Trimming left V 9 bases short and J 1 base short, with 10 bases between. Germline CDR1 is MDHEN and CDR2 is SYDVKM.